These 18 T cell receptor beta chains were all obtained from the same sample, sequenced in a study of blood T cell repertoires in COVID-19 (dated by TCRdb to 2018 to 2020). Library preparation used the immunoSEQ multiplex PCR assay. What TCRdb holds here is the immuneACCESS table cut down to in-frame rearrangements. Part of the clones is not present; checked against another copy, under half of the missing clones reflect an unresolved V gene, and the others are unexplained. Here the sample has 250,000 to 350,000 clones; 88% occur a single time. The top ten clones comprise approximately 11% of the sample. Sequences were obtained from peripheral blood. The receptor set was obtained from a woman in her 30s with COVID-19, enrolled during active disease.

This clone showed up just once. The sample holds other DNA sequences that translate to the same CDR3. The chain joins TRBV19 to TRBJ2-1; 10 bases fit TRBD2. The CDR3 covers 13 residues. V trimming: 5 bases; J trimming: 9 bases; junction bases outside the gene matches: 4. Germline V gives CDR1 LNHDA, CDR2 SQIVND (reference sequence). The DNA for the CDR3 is TGTGCCAGTAGTCCGTTAGCGGGAGGTGAGCAGTTCTTC. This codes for CASSPLAGGEQFF.

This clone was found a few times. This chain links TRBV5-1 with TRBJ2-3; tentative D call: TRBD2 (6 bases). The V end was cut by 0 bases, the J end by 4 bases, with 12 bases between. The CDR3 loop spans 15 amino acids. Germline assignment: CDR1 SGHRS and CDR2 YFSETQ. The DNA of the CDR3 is TGCGCCAGCAGCTTGGGTGACGGGGGTCCAGATACGCAGTATTTT. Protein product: CASSLGDGGPDTQYF.

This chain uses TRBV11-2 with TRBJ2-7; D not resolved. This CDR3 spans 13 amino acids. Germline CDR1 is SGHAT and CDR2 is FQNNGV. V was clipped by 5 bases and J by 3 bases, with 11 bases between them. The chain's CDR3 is CASSGRHFYEQYF. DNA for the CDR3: TGTGCCAGCAGCGGCCGACATTTCTACGAGCAGTACTTC. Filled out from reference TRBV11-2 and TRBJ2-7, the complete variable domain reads EAGVAQSPRYKIIEKRQSVAFWCNPISGHATLYWYQQILGQGPKLLIQFQNNGVVDDSQLPKDRFSAERLKGVDSTLKIQPAKLEDSAVYLCASSGRHFYEQYFGPGTRLTVT.

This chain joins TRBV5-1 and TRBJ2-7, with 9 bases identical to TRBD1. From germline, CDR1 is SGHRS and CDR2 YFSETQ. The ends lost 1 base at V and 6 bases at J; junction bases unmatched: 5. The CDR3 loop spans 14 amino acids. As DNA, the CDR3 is TGCGCCAGCAGCTTGAGTCCGACAGGGGGCGAGCAGTACTTC. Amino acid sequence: CASSLSPTGGEQYF.

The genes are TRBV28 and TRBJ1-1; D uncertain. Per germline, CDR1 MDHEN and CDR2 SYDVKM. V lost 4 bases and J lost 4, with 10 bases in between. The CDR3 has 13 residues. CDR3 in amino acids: CASSSTGGTEAFF. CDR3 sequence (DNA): TGTGCCAGCAGTTCCACCGGAGGCACTGAAGCTTTCTTT.

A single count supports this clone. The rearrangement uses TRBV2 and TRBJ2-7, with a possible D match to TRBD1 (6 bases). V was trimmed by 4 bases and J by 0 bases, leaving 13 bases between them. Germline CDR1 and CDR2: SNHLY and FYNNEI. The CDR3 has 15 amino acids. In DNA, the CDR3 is TGTGCCAGCAGTGGGGGACACCCGAGCTCCTACGAGCAGTACTTC. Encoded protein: CASSGGHPSSYEQYF. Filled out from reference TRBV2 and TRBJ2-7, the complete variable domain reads EPEVTQTPSHQVTQMGQEVILRCVPISNHLYFYWYRQILGQKVEFLVSFYNNEISEKSEIFDDQFSVERPDGSNFTLKIRSTKLEDSAMYFCASSGGHPSSYEQYFGPGTRLTVT.

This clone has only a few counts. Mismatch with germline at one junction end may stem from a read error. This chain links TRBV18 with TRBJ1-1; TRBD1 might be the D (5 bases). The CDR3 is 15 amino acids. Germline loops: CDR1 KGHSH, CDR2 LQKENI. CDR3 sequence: CASSPPVSVDTEAFF. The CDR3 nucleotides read TGTGCCAGCTCACCACCTGTTTCGGTGGACACCGAAGCTTTCTTT.

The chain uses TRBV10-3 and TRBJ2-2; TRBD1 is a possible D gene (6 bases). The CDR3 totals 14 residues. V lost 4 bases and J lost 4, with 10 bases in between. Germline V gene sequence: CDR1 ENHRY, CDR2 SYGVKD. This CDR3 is CAISGAGATGELFF. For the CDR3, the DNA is TGTGCCATCAGTGGAGCAGGGGCCACCGGGGAGCTGTTTTTT.

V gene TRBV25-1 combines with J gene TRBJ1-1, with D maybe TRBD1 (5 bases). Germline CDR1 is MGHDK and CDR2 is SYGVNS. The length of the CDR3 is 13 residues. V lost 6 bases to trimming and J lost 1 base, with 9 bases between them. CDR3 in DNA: TGTGCCAGCAGAGGGGTCGGGAACACTGAAGCTTTCTTT. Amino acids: CASRGVGNTEAFF.

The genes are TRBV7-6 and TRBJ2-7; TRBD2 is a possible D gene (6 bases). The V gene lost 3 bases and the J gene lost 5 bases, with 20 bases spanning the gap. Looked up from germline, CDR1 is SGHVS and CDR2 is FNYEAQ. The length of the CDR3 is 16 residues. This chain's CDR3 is CASSLISRGSANEQYF. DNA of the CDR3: TGTGCCAGCAGCTTGATATCACGGGGGAGTGCAAACGAGCAGTACTTC.

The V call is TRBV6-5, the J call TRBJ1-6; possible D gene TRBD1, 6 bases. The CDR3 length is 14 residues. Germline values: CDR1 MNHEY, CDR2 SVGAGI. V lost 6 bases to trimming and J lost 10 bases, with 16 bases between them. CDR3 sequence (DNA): TGTGCCAGCAGGTCCGGGACATCATACTCACCCCTCCACTTT. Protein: CASRSGTSYSPLHF.

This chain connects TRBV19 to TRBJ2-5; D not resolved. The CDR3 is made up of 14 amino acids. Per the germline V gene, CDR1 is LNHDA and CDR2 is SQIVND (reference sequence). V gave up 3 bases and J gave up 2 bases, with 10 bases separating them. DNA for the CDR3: TGTGCCAGTAGTATGGAGTCTTTGCAAGAGACCCAGTACTTC. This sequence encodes CASSMESLQETQYF.

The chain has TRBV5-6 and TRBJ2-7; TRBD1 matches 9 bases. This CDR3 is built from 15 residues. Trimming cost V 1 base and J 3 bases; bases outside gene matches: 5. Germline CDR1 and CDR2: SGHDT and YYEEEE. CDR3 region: CASSLPGQGLYEQYF. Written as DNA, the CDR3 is TGTGCCAGCAGCTTGCCGGGACAGGGTCTCTACGAGCAGTACTTC.

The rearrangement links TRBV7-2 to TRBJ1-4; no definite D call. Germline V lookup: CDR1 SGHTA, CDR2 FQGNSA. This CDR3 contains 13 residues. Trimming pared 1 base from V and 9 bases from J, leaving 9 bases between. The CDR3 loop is CASSLGSVQKLFF. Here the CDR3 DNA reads TGTGCCAGCAGCTTAGGGTCGGTACAAAAACTGTTTTTT.

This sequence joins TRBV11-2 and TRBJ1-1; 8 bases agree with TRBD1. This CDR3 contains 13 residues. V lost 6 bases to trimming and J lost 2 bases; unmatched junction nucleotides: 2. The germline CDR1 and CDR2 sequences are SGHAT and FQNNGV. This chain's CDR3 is CASRDRENTEAFF. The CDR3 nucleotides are TGTGCCAGCAGGGACAGGGAAAACACTGAAGCTTTCTTT.

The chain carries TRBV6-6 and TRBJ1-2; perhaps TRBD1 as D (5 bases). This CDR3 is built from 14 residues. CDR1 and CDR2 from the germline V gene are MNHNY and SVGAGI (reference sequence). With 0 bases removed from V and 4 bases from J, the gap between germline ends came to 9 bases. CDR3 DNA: TGTGCCAGCAGTTACTCGCACAGGCTCTATGGCTACACCTTC. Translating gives CASSYSHRLYGYTF.

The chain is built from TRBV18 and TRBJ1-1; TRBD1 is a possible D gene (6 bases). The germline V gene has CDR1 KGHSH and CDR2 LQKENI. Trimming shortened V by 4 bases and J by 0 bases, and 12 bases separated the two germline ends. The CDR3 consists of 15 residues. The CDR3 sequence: CASSLEGGMNTEAFF. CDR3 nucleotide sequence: TGTGCCAGCTCACTCGAAGGGGGAATGAACACTGAAGCTTTCTTT.

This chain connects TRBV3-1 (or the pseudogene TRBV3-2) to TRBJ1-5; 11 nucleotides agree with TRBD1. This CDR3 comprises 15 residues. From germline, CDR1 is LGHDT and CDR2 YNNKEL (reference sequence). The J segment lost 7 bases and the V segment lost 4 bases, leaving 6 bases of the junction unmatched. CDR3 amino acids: CASSRGTGGNQPQHF. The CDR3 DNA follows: TGTGCCAGCAGCCGGGGGACAGGGGGAAACCAGCCCCAGCATTTT.